This T cell receptor beta chain was documented in a study of blood T cell repertoires in COVID-19. Turning to the study itself: Sites in the United States, Italy and Spain provided acute and convalescent COVID-19 samples. PBMCs, B-cell-depleted T cells, or T cells provided the cDNA or gDNA that made up the material.

Germline lookup yields CDR1 MNHEY and CDR2 SVGAGI. CDR3 length: 16 amino acids. V was trimmed by 0 bases and J by 7 bases, leaving 15 bases between them. Authors' methods: It was from reference gene primer amplification that nucleated cell counts were estimated. Clones were sequenced by immunoSEQ multiplex PCR, and TCRdb holds only the in-frame ones, with some missing. V and J calls and clone size are given by that table; D and trimming were obtained from the DNA. The data contain roughly 99,000 clones, around 92% of them singletons. Sequencing was done on a sample of peripheral blood. The V and J genes are TRBV6-5 and TRBJ1-4, with D possibly being TRBD1 (6 bases). The clonotype comes from a man in his forties with active or convalescent COVID-19. The CDR3 loop is CASSYSFNRGGEKLFF. CDR3 bases: TGTGCCAGCAGTTACTCGTTTAATAGGGGGGGTGAAAAACTGTTTTTT.